The present TCR beta chain was sequenced within a study of chemoradiotherapy in HPV16-positive cancers. Overall study context: Functional T-cell assays on a couple of HPV16-positive patients' cells defined candidate HPV-specific clones and common TCR motifs.

Clones were read by immunoSEQ multiplex PCR, and TCRdb kept only the in-frame ones, dropping some. This table holds about 8,100 clones, over 65% found once. About this clone itself: Its antigen is unknown.

Whole-study findings and limits: Better recurrence-free survival went with HPV-responsive T-cell expansion in HPV16-positive patients.

The V end was cut by 0 bases, the J end by 2 bases, with 8 bases between. Germline assignment: CDR1 SGHTA and CDR2 FQGNSA. The CDR3 runs to 14 residues. Samples were taken several times over chemoradiotherapy. This sequence was found in a human donor with HPV-associated anogenital cancer. This chain links TRBV7-2 with TRBJ2-7; no definite D call. Sampling took place from a patient who underwent chemoradiotherapy. CDR3 nucleotides: TGTGCCAGCAGCTTAGCGGTGCAGGCCTACGAGCAGTACTTC. Its protein product is CASSLAVQAYEQYF.